This record covers a single T cell receptor (beta chain). Per the authors' pipeline: For nucleated cells, counts were estimated from reference gene primer amplification. TCRdb's copy holds only in-frame clones and misses some; the assay was immunoSEQ multiplex PCR. V, J and clone size were drawn from that table, and D and trimming were deduced from the DNA. The sample yields 100,000 to 150,000 clones, roughly 88% seen once. The data are from a study of blood T cell repertoires in COVID-19. Study context: Italy, Spain and the United States were the sources of the convalescent and acute COVID-19 samples. Sources were T cells, B-cell-depleted T cells, or PBMCs; the material itself was cDNA or gDNA.

The receptor was isolated from a man between 65 and 85 years old with active COVID-19. Material: peripheral blood.

The CDR3 nucleotides are TGTGCCAGCCATCCTCCGAGACAGGGGGCGAGAACTGAAGCTTTCTTT. The encoded protein is CASHPPRQGARTEAFF. The rearrangement uses TRBV21-1 and TRBJ1-1; TRBD1 was called by the table and not checked on the DNA. TRBV21-1 is annotated as a pseudogene. The CDR3 consists of 16 residues.